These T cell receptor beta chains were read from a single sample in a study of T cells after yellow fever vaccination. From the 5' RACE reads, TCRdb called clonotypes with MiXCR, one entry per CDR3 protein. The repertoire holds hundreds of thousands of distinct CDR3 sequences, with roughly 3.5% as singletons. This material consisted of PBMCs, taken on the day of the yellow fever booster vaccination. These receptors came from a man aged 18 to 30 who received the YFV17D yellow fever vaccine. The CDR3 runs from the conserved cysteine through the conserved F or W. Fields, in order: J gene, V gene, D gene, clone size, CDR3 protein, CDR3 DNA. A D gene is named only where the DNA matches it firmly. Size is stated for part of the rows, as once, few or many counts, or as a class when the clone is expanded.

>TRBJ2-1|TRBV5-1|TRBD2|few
CASSYRLAGTYNEQFF
TGCGCCAGCAGCTACCGACTAGCGGGAACTTACAATGAGCAGTTCTTC
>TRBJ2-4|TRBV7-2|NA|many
CASSLRLAKNIQYF
TGTGCCAGCAGCTTACGACTAGCCAAAAACATTCAGTACTTC
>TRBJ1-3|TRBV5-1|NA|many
CASSLEWGTGNTIYF
TGCGCCAGCAGCTTGGAATGGGGAACTGGAAACACCATATATTTT
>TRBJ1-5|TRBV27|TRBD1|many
CASSLDRVGNQPQHF
TGTGCCAGCAGTTTAGACAGGGTTGGCAATCAGCCCCAGCATTTT
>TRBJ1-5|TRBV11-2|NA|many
CASSSHRDNNQPQHF
TGTGCCAGCAGCTCCCACCGGGACAACAATCAGCCCCAGCATTTT
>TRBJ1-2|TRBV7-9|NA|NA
CASSLDLGRGYGYTF
TGTGCCAGCAGCTTAGACTTGGGTAGGGGCTATGGCTACACCTTC
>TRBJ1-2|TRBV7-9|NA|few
CASSSQGRVPLKFYGYTF
TGTGCCAGCAGCTCCCAGGGGAGGGTCCCCCTTAAATTCTATGGCTACACCTTC
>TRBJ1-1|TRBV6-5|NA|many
CASSYLEGGGFFTEAFF
TGTGCCAGCAGTTACTTAGAAGGGGGTGGGTTCTTCACTGAAGCTTTCTTT
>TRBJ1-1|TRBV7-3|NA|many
CASSLTKNTEAFF
TGTGCCAGCAGCTTGACAAAAAACACTGAAGCTTTCTTT
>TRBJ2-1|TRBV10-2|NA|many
CASSVSGSSYNEQFF
TGCGCCAGCAGTGTATCCGGGAGCTCCTACAATGAGCAGTTCTTC
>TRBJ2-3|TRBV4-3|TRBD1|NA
CASSQGQGHTDTQYF
TGCGCCAGCAGCCAAGGACAGGGGCACACAGATACGCAGTATTTT
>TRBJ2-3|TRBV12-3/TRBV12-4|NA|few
CASSPQTTRTDTQYF
TGTGCCAGCAGTCCCCAGACTACCCGCACAGATACGCAGTATTTT
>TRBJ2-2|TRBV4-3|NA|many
CASSQDEGVTGELFF
TGCGCCAGCAGCCAAGATGAAGGGGTCACCGGGGAGCTGTTTTTT
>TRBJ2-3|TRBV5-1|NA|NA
CASRPMPVTDTQYF
TGCGCCAGCAGACCGATGCCAGTCACAGATACGCAGTATTTT
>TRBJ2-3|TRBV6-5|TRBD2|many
CASSWRGLPDTQYF
TGTGCCAGCAGTTGGCGGGGGTTACCAGATACGCAGTATTTT
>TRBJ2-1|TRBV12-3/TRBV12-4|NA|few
CASLPGVSRMINEQFF
TGTGCCAGTCTCCCGGGGGTGTCCCGCATGATCAATGAGCAGTTCTTC
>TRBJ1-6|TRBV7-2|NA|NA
CASTPGPNNSPLHF
TGTGCCAGCACCCCGGGTCCAAATAATTCACCCCTCCACTTT
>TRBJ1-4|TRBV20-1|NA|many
CSAAGTSQGEKLFF
TGCAGTGCTGCCGGGACATCCCAGGGTGAAAAACTGTTTTTT
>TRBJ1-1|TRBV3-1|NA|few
CASSQGPGAGTEAFF
TGTGCCAGCAGCCAAGGTCCGGGGGCCGGGACTGAAGCTTTCTTT
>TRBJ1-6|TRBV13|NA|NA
CASSITGALRRSPLHF
TGTGCCAGCAGCATAACGGGGGCCCTCCGGAGATCACCCCTCCACTTT
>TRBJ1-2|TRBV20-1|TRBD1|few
CSASRQGKVADTF
TGCAGTGCTAGTAGACAGGGGAAGGTGGCGGACACCTTC
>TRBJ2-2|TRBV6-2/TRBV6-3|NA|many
CASIKRGNTGELFF
TGTGCCAGCATCAAACGGGGGAACACCGGGGAGCTGTTTTTT
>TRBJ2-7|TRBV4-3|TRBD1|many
CASSRATGGAYEQYF
TGCGCCAGCAGCCGCGCGACAGGGGGAGCCTACGAGCAGTACTTC